This TCR beta chain was observed in a study of blood T cell repertoires in COVID-19. Only in-frame clones appear in the TCRdb table, and some are missing; sequencing was by immunoSEQ multiplex PCR. The sample consists of about 350,000 clones, roughly 90% of them appearing once. Germline lookup yields CDR1 LNHDA and CDR2 SQIVND (reference sequence). There are 14 residues in the CDR3. Trimming removed 6 bases from V and 0 bases from J, with 9 bases in between. The specimen was peripheral blood. This TCR derives from a woman aged 60-75 years with COVID-19, enrolled during active disease. The chain couples TRBV19 to TRBJ1-3; D may be TRBD1 (6 bases). In DNA, the CDR3 is TGTGCCAGTAGGACGGACAGCTCTGGAAACACCATATATTTT. It yields the protein CASRTDSSGNTIYF.